The present entry profiles one TCR beta chain with its context. Its antigen is not known. The CDR3 sequence is 16 residues long. Per germline, CDR1 KGHSH and CDR2 LQKENI. Trimming pared 7 bases from V and 3 bases from J, leaving 19 bases between. This table comes from immunoSEQ multiplex PCR, and its TCRdb copy is limited to in-frame clones, with some not included. The profile shows some 150,000 clones, around 90% of them singletons. The data derive from a study of T cell responses to AZD1222 COVID-19 vaccine. Study-level findings and limits: Most donors were white British, females outnumbered males, and clonal diversity was possibly underestimated. A reported finding is that nearly half of spike-specific TCRs target unmutated variant regions. Sampled repertoires all dated from after the peak T cell response. Compared with day 0, the breadth and depth of the Spike-specific TCR repertoire rose significantly after two doses of AZD1222.

V gene TRBV18 combines with J gene TRBJ2-1; perhaps TRBD1 as D (6 bases). The origin of this receptor is an adult who received the MenACWY meningococcal vaccine as a control. Specimen: peripheral blood, collected 28 days after the second dose of the MenACWY control vaccine. The CDR3 protein is CASFPLGQLGYNEQFF. DNA of the CDR3: TGTGCCAGCTTCCCCCTAGGACAGTTAGGCTACAATGAGCAGTTCTTC.